The 21 T cell receptor beta chains below all came from one sample that was sequenced in a study of cytomegalovirus exposure and HLA in healthy donors. The PCR employed 60 Vbeta primers together with 13 Jbeta primers. Produced via immunoSEQ multiplex PCR; TCRdb's table is partial and in-frame only. The data show fewer than 25,000 clones, about 78% seen once. What was sequenced was PBMCs. The origin of the receptors is a man aged 60 to 75 in good health and CMV-seronegative.

The V gene is TRBV4-1, the J gene TRBJ2-7, with 10 bases that match TRBD1. CDR3 length: 17 amino acids. V lost 3 bases and J lost 1; bases outside the gene matches: 9. CDR1 MGHRA and CDR2 YSYEKL come from the germline V gene. The CDR3 nucleotides read TGCGCCAGCAGCCACGGAACGGCGGGACAGGGGTCCTACGAGCAGTACTTC. Encoded protein: CASSHGTAGQGSYEQYF.

The genes are TRBV2 and TRBJ1-6, with D possibly matching TRBD1 (5 bases). Germline assignment: CDR1 SNHLY and CDR2 FYNNEI. Trimming shortened V by 2 bases and J by 7 bases, and 12 bases separated the two germline ends. There are 15 residues in the CDR3. The CDR3 DNA reads TGTGCCAGCAGTGAATTTATCGCAGGGAATTCACCCCTCCACTTT. Translation gives CASSEFIAGNSPLHF.

The chain combines TRBV18 with TRBJ2-5; 15 nucleotides match TRBD2. The DNA matches TRBJ2-7 better at its end, which makes the J call doubtful. The CDR3 runs 15 residues. Germline CDR1 is KGHSH and CDR2 is LQKENI. CDR3 sequence: CASSPPGLAGGEQYF. The CDR3, as DNA: TGTGCCAGCTCACCACCGGGACTAGCGGGGGGCGAGCAGTACTTC.

The DNA for the CDR3 is TGTGCCAGCAGTTACTCGCAGGGGCGCACAGATACGCAGTATTTT. This translates into CASSYSQGRTDTQYF. V and J are TRBV6-6 and TRBJ2-3; a weak D match, TRBD1 (6 bases). CDR1 and CDR2 (germline): MNHNY, SVGAGI (reference sequence). There are 15 residues in the CDR3. The germline V and J ends were trimmed by 0 bases and 1 base, with 8 bases remaining between them.

V and J are TRBV7-6 and TRBJ2-3; the D gene is possibly TRBD2 (6 bases). Trimming left V 5 bases short and J 2 bases short, with 14 bases between. Germline CDR1 reads SGHVS; CDR2 reads FNYEAQ. This CDR3 region has 15 residues. CDR3 DNA sequence: TGTGCCAGCAGCGGGCCGGGACTTATCACAGATACGCAGTATTTT. Amino acid sequence: CASSGPGLITDTQYF.

The J gene is TRBJ2-2, the V gene TRBV18; D is ambiguous. The CDR3 has 16 amino acids. Germline loops: CDR1 KGHSH, CDR2 LQKENI. The ends were cut back, 0 bases at V and 0 bases at J, with 8 bases in the middle. The chain's CDR3 is CASSPPRQSNTGELFF. CDR3 bases: TGTGCCAGCTCACCACCGCGGCAGTCGAACACCGGGGAGCTGTTTTTT.

The rearrangement uses TRBV5-1 and TRBJ2-5; 9 bases are shared with TRBD2. This CDR3 contains 15 residues. V lost 7 bases, J lost 1 base, and 8 bases stayed unmatched. Looked up from germline, CDR1 is SGHRS and CDR2 is YFSETQ. The CDR3 loop is CASAPSGGIQETQYF. The DNA for the CDR3 is TGCGCCAGCGCCCCCAGCGGGGGGATCCAAGAGACCCAGTACTTC.

The chain carries TRBV2 and TRBJ1-2; possible D gene TRBD1, 6 bases. The ends were cut back, 2 bases at V and 2 bases at J, with 15 bases in the middle. The CDR3 spans 16 residues. Germline V gene sequence: CDR1 SNHLY, CDR2 FYNNEI. CDR3 amino acids: CASSERSQGLNYGYTF. CDR3 in DNA: TGTGCCAGCAGTGAACGGTCACAGGGATTGAACTATGGCTACACCTTC.

This chain connects TRBV19 to TRBJ1-2; 7 nucleotides agree with TRBD1. With 5 bases clipped from V and 3 bases from J, the junction kept 9 bases outside the gene matches. This CDR3 is 15 amino acids long. Germline V gene lookup returns CDR1 LNHDA and CDR2 SQIVND (reference sequence). The CDR3 reads CASSSDREAYYGYTF. DNA of the CDR3: TGTGCCAGTAGTTCCGACAGGGAGGCTTACTATGGCTACACCTTC. The full variable domain, with the rest looked up from reference TRBV19 and TRBJ1-2, is DGGITQSPKYLFRKEGQNVTLSCEQNLNHDAMYWYRQDPGQGLRLIYYSQIVNDFQKGDIAEGYSVSREKKESFPLTVTSAQKNPTAFYLCASSSDREAYYGYTFGSGTRLTVV.

The V gene is TRBV19, the J gene TRBJ2-5; TRBD2 aligns across 7 bases. V shed 7 bases and J 2 bases; nucleotides not matched to a gene: 4. Germline V lookup: CDR1 LNHDA, CDR2 SQIVND (reference sequence). The CDR3 runs to 13 residues. The CDR3 coding sequence is TGTGCCAGTAAGACGGGAGGACAAGAGACCCAGTACTTC. Translating gives CASKTGGQETQYF. Full variable domain (remainder filled in from reference TRBV19 and TRBJ2-5): DGGITQSPKYLFRKEGQNVTLSCEQNLNHDAMYWYRQDPGQGLRLIYYSQIVNDFQKGDIAEGYSVSREKKESFPLTVTSAQKNPTAFYLCASKTGGQETQYFGPGTRLLVL.

The chain combines TRBV6-1 with TRBJ2-5, with TRBD1 as a possible D gene (5 bases). The ends were cut back, 1 base at V and 4 bases at J, with 16 bases in the middle. Germline V gives CDR1 MNHNS, CDR2 SASEGT. This CDR3 comprises 16 residues. The CDR3 sequence is CASSEEGRGVRETQYF. The CDR3 bases are TGTGCCAGCAGTGAAGAAGGAAGGGGCGTAAGAGAGACCCAGTACTTC.

This chain uses TRBV6-1 with TRBJ2-1; 10 bases agree with TRBD1. Germline V gene data show CDR1 as MNHNS and CDR2 as SASEGT. This CDR3 region has 16 residues. With 4 bases clipped from V and 12 bases from J, the junction kept 15 bases outside the gene matches. The CDR3 is CASSGNYGTGDHRQFF. As DNA, the CDR3 is TGTGCCAGCAGTGGAAATTACGGGACAGGGGATCACAGGCAGTTCTTC.

The rearrangement joins TRBV29-1 to TRBJ1-1, with D perhaps matching TRBD1 (5 bases). Germline CDR1 and CDR2: SQVTM and ANQGSEA. This CDR3 comprises 14 residues. V lost 1 base to trimming and J lost 0 bases, with 9 bases between them. The CDR3 protein is CSVEGGVVNTEAFF. The CDR3 region has the DNA TGCAGCGTTGAAGGGGGGGTAGTGAACACTGAAGCTTTCTTT.

The chain uses TRBV5-1 and TRBJ2-3, with a possible D match to TRBD1 (6 bases). The CDR3 has 14 amino acids. Germline lookup yields CDR1 SGHRS and CDR2 YFSETQ. The ends were cut back, 5 bases at V and 6 bases at J, with 16 bases in the middle. The DNA for the CDR3 is TGCGCCAGCAGTTCAGGGGACCCGGCCGATACGCAGTATTTT. Translating gives CASSSGDPADTQYF.

The rearrangement links TRBV6-5 to TRBJ2-7; a possible D gene is TRBD1 (6 bases). This CDR3 comprises 13 residues. Deletions cut 10 bases from V and 3 bases from J, with 16 bases between. Germline V gives CDR1 MNHEY, CDR2 SVGAGI. The CDR3 sequence is CATTRGDNYEQYF. CDR3 sequence (DNA): TGTGCCACCACGCGAGGGGACAACTACGAGCAGTACTTC.

CDR3 amino acids: CAWRDRGNFYGYTF. As DNA, the CDR3 is TGTGCCTGGAGGGACAGGGGAAATTTCTATGGCTACACCTTC. The genes are TRBV30 and TRBJ1-2; 9 bases are a match to TRBD1. Trimming removed 3 bases from V and 4 bases from J; junction bases left unmatched: 6. The CDR3 extends over 14 amino acids. Germline loops: CDR1 GTSNPN, CDR2 SVGIG (reference sequence).

This chain links TRBV6-1 with TRBJ1-2, with TRBD1 identical over 7 bases. Germline trimming cut 3 bases from V and 5 bases from J; bases unmatched to any gene: 6. CDR3 length: 14 amino acids. Germline CDR1 reads MNHNS; CDR2 reads SASEGT. The CDR3 nucleotides read TGTGCCAGCAGTGAGTCTTCAGGGGGTTATGGCTACACCTTC. This codes for CASSESSGGYGYTF.

The chain employs TRBV4-3 and TRBJ2-3; TRBD2 agrees at 16 bases. Unmatched junction bases numbered 14, after V lost 4 bases and J lost 4 bases. There are 20 residues in the CDR3. CDR1 is LGHNA and CDR2 is YSLEER in the germline V gene. The CDR3 loop is CASSRQYGTSGRAWADTQYF. In DNA form, the CDR3 reads TGCGCCAGCAGCCGCCAATACGGGACTAGCGGGAGGGCCTGGGCAGATACGCAGTATTTT.

The chain recombines TRBV14 with TRBJ2-1; D is undetermined. CDR3 size: 16 residues. Trimming removed 0 bases at V and 0 bases at J, with 9 bases between. Germline assignment: CDR1 SGHDN and CDR2 FVKESK. Here the CDR3 DNA reads TGTGCCAGCAGCCAAGATCCCCGTTTCTCCTACAATGAGCAGTTCTTC. It encodes CASSQDPRFSYNEQFF.

This rearrangement joins TRBV4-2 to TRBJ2-1, with TRBD2 identical over 10 bases. The V gene end was trimmed by 2 bases and the J gene end by 4 bases; junction bases not matched to a gene: 5. The CDR3 spans 16 residues. CDR1 and CDR2 from the germline V gene are LGHNA and YNFKEQ. The CDR3 region has the DNA TGTGCCAGCAGCCAACCTCCTAGCGGGGGTTACAATGAGCAGTTCTTC. Amino acids: CASSQPPSGGYNEQFF.

The gene calls are TRBV28 and TRBJ2-5; a possible D gene is TRBD1 (6 bases). With 4 bases removed from V and 6 bases from J, the gap between germline ends came to 15 bases. CDR3 length: 14 amino acids. Germline-derived CDR1 and CDR2 are MDHEN and SYDVKM. CDR3 DNA: TGTGCCAGCAGTTCCCCTGGGACATTTAAGACCCAGTACTTC. Its translation: CASSSPGTFKTQYF.